Each of the 17 T cell receptor beta chains below was sequenced from the same sample in a study of shared clonotypes between healthy human individuals. In the naive CD8 group, cells lacked CD45RO and were positively selected for CCR7, so terminally differentiated effector memory CD45RA+ cells were left out. TCRdb's table, derived via immunoSEQ multiplex PCR, lists solely in-frame clones and lacks some. The table shows about 2.2 million clones, with 93% occurring only once. Sample: naive CD8+ T cells from PBMCs. These receptors all stem from a man aged 18 to 35 in good health. Some clones in this sample may be carry-over from other donors' samples.

Only a few counts were recorded for this clone. The genes are TRBV19 and TRBJ1-1, with TRBD1 identical over 8 bases. This CDR3 contains 13 residues. With 8 bases clipped from V and 5 bases from J, the junction kept 7 bases outside the gene matches. The germline gives CDR1 LNHDA, CDR2 SQIVND (reference sequence). CDR3 sequence reads: CASGTGPGTEAFF. Written as DNA, the CDR3 is TGTGCCAGTGGGACAGGTCCTGGGACTGAAGCTTTCTTT.

V usage is TRBV6-5 and J usage is TRBJ1-1; D gene unclear. Germline V CDR1 and CDR2: MNHEY, SVGAGI. V shed 4 bases and J shed 5 bases, with 14 bases lying between them. The CDR3 covers 14 residues. The CDR3 coding sequence is TGTGCCAGCAGTTCCGCCGGGAGGTATACTGAAGCTTTCTTT. Amino acid sequence: CASSSAGRYTEAFF.

The genes are TRBV19 and TRBJ1-1; D perhaps matches TRBD1 (5 bases). Germline lookup yields CDR1 LNHDA and CDR2 SQIVND (reference sequence). The V and J ends lost 6 bases and 2 bases respectively, with 13 bases between them. The CDR3 totals 14 residues. This CDR3 is CASRPGTANTEAFF. Here the CDR3 DNA reads TGTGCCAGTAGGCCCGGGACGGCAAACACTGAAGCTTTCTTT.

The V and J genes are TRBV7-6 and TRBJ2-2; TRBD1 aligns across 9 bases. Germline loops: CDR1 SGHVS, CDR2 FNYEAQ. Trimming at V came to 4 bases and at J to 6 bases, leaving 12 bases not matched to a gene. This CDR3 has 17 amino acids. CDR3 bases: TGTGCCAGCAGCTCCCGACCAACAGGGGGCGCGGCCGGGGAGCTGTTTTTT. The encoded protein is CASSSRPTGGAAGELFF.

The chain links TRBV28 to TRBJ2-5; 9 bases map to TRBD2. Per germline, CDR1 MDHEN and CDR2 SYDVKM. There are 18 residues in the CDR3. Germline trimming cut 5 bases from V and 5 bases from J; bases unmatched to any gene: 18. DNA for the CDR3: TGTGCCAGCAGTCCGGATCGGGATAGCGGGAGAGGAATTGAGACCCAGTACTTC. Translated: CASSPDRDSGRGIETQYF.

This chain connects TRBV6-5 to TRBJ1-1; 9 nucleotides agree with TRBD1. V dropped 2 bases and J dropped 6; count of bases not matched to a gene: 7. This CDR3 spans 15 amino acids. From germline, CDR1 is MNHEY and CDR2 SVGAGI. The CDR3 DNA reads as TGTGCCAGCAGTTACGGGGAACAGGGGGCCGCTGAAGCTTTCTTT. Amino acids: CASSYGEQGAAEAFF.

This chain uses TRBV20-1 with TRBJ1-4; no definite D call. Germline values: CDR1 DFQATT, CDR2 SNEGSKA (reference sequence). V lost 1 base to trimming and J lost 12 bases, with 9 bases between them. The CDR3 sequence is 11 residues long. CDR3 sequence reads: CSARAGAELFF. CDR3 DNA: TGCAGTGCTAGAGCTGGCGCAGAACTGTTTTTT.

The CDR3 DNA follows: TGTGCCAGCAGTCCATATAGCCAGGGGACCCCTGAAGCTTTCTTT. It specifies CASSPYSQGTPEAFF. This rearrangement joins TRBV27 to TRBJ1-1; TRBD1 might be the D (6 bases). Germline CDR1 and CDR2: MNHEY and SMNVEV (reference sequence). Trimming stripped 5 bases from V and 6 bases from J, with 19 bases between. The CDR3 has 15 residues.

A remark on this clone: This CDR3 is also generated by other DNA sequences in the sample. The V and J genes are TRBV6-5 and TRBJ2-7; the D gene could be TRBD1 or TRBD2 (5 bases each). Trimming pared 2 bases from V and 0 bases from J, leaving 8 bases between. CDR1 is MNHEY and CDR2 is SVGAGI in the germline V gene. The CDR3 is 14 residues long. The CDR3 reads CASSYEGSSYEQYF. The CDR3 DNA reads as TGTGCCAGCAGTTACGAGGGGAGCTCCTACGAGCAGTACTTC.

Concerning this clone: This sample includes further DNA sequences coding for the same CDR3. The rearrangement links TRBV5-1 to TRBJ1-1, with D unresolved. The CDR3 spans 13 residues. V lost 0 bases to trimming and J lost 1 base, with 4 bases between them. CDR1 and CDR2 from the germline V gene are SGHRS and YFSETQ. CDR3 residues: CASSLARNTEAFF. The CDR3 DNA is TGCGCCAGCAGCTTGGCGAGGAACACTGAAGCTTTCTTT. Full variable domain (outside the CDR3, taken from reference TRBV5-1 and TRBJ1-1): KAGVTQTPRYLIKTRGQQVTLSCSPISGHRSVSWYQQTPGQGLQFLFEYFSETQRNKGNFPGRFSGRQFSNSRSEMNVSTLELGDSALYLCASSLARNTEAFFGQGTRLTVV.

The chain links TRBV11-2 to TRBJ1-4, with no clear D. Looked up from germline, CDR1 is SGHAT and CDR2 is FQNNGV. Trimming took 6 bases from V and 8 from J, leaving 10 bases between them. The CDR3 runs 12 residues. CDR3 loop: CASRPNREKLFF. The CDR3 coding sequence is TGTGCCAGCAGACCAAACAGAGAAAAACTGTTTTTT.

Concerning this clone: Within the sample, other DNA sequences also encode this same CDR3. V usage is TRBV25-1 and J usage is TRBJ2-5; D not certain. The V gene lost 6 bases and the J gene lost 5 bases, with 4 bases spanning the gap. CDR1 MGHDK and CDR2 SYGVNS come from the germline V gene. The CDR3 totals 10 residues. The CDR3 DNA follows: TGTGCCAGCAGCCGGGAGACCCAGTACTTC. It translates to CASSRETQYF.

The chain carries TRBV7-9 and TRBJ2-1; no clear D gene. The germline V gene has CDR1 SEHNR and CDR2 FQNEAQ (reference sequence). V was trimmed by 4 bases and J by 5 bases, leaving 12 bases between them. CDR3 size: 14 residues. The CDR3 spells CASSSPEIHNEQFF. In nucleotides, the CDR3 is TGTGCCAGCAGCTCCCCGGAGATCCACAATGAGCAGTTCTTC.

The chain has TRBV28 and TRBJ2-3, with TRBD2 matching over 7 bases. The V gene's germline CDR1 is MDHEN and CDR2 SYDVKM. The CDR3 length is 18 residues. Germline trimming cut 6 bases from V and 1 base from J; bases unmatched to any gene: 16. The DNA of the CDR3 is TGTGCCAGCAGCTTTAGGTCCTCTTCGCTAGCGGGCACAGATACGCAGTATTTT. Translating gives CASSFRSSSLAGTDTQYF.

There are a few counts of this clone. The rearrangement links TRBV4-2 to TRBJ1-1, with D hard to call. V shed 3 bases and J shed 7 bases, with 9 bases lying between them. The CDR3 has 12 residues. Looked up from germline, CDR1 is LGHNA and CDR2 is YNFKEQ. This chain's CDR3 is CASSQPEGEAFF. The CDR3, as DNA: TGTGCCAGCAGCCAGCCGGAGGGTGAAGCTTTCTTT.

V gene TRBV19 combines with J gene TRBJ2-3; D remains unclear. The CDR3 length is 13 residues. Germline CDR1 is LNHDA and CDR2 is SQIVND (reference sequence). The V and J ends lost 7 bases and 5 bases respectively, with 13 bases between them. In DNA, the CDR3 is TGTGCCAGTACCGATTATAGACAAGATACGCAGTATTTT. Protein: CASTDYRQDTQYF.

As concerns this clone: This sample also contains other DNA sequences that code for the same CDR3. In DNA, the CDR3 is TGTGCCAGCAGTAGAGGGCGATCATCTGGAAACACCATATATTTT. Encoded protein: CASSRGRSSGNTIYF. The gene calls are TRBV6-5 and TRBJ1-3; D is ambiguous. The CDR3 contains 15 residues. Germline CDR1 and CDR2: MNHEY and SVGAGI. Trimming removed 5 bases from V and 1 base from J, with 12 bases in between.